This T cell receptor (beta chain) was identified in a study of blood T cell repertoires in COVID-19. Background on the study: Researchers got acute and convalescent COVID-19 samples from the United States, Italy and Spain. From T cells, B-cell-depleted T cells, or PBMCs came the material, which was cDNA or gDNA.

V shed 4 bases, J shed 7 bases, and the junction held 4 bases outside the gene matches. The CDR3 loop spans 12 amino acids. Germline assignment: CDR1 MNHEY and CDR2 SVGAGI. In the original processing: From reference gene primer amplification, estimates of nucleated cell counts were derived. The table came from immunoSEQ multiplex PCR; TCRdb's copy has only in-frame clones and leaves some out. V and J calls and clone size are those listed in that table; D and trimming were worked out from the DNA. The sample has 200,000 to 250,000 clones, approximately 86% seen once. The sequence was collected from a man older than 75 with acute or convalescent COVID-19. The chain joins TRBV6-5 to TRBJ2-7; TRBD1 agrees at 7 bases. Source material: peripheral blood. CDR3 nucleotides: TGTGCCAGCAGTTCACAGGGGCAAGAGCAGTACTTC. This gives the protein CASSSQGQEQYF.